The clone carrying this T cell receptor beta chain was seen many times. Antigen unknown. This record belongs to a study of T cells after yellow fever vaccination. Overall study: Any fraction with a low cell number was prepared using SMART-Seq v4 Ultra Low Input. Findings and limits, study-wide: A faster peak, day 5 versus 15, was reached by the weaker secondary response. Contamination of FACS-sorted repertoires by abundant clonotypes from the bulk population could occur. Some clonotypes were seen in both the CD4 and the CD8 compartments. These made up a small share and likely arose from convergent recombination.

This CDR3 has 15 amino acids. Germline V gene sequence: CDR1 MGHRA, CDR2 YSYEKL. Unmatched junction bases numbered 4, after V lost 3 bases and J lost 5 bases. TCRdb re-derived calls from the 5' RACE reads in MiXCR, one entry per CDR3 protein. The repertoire holds some 120,000 distinct CDR3 sequences, with more than 6.5% as singletons. This specimen was CD4+ T cells sorted from PBMCs, taken about 10 days after the first yellow fever vaccination. The rearrangement uses TRBV4-1 and TRBJ2-5, with 12 nucleotides matching TRBD2. The sequence was collected from a man between 18 and 29 years old who received the YFV17D yellow fever vaccine. The CDR3 DNA reads TGCGCCAGCAGCCACCTAGCGGGGGGGCAGGAGACCCAGTACTTC. It specifies CASSHLAGGQETQYF.